This record looks at one TCR beta chain sequence and its context. Its antigen is still unknown. The germline gives CDR1 MGHRA, CDR2 YSYEKL. The CDR3 is 16 residues long. Trimming shortened V by 1 base and J by 4 bases, and 14 bases separated the two germline ends. This sample stems from a study of CD8+ T cells in alopecia areata. Across the study: Affected scalp percentage set treated patients' severity scores.

Sequencing templates came from extracted RNA that was reverse transcribed into cDNA. The assay was immunoSEQ multiplex PCR, and TCRdb's table has in-frame clones only and misses some. The sample consists of about 190,000 clones, around 60% of them appearing once. General study results and limits: The study found higher clonality in lesional than normal scalp, especially in alopecia totalis/universalis. Clarity of TCR sharing across patients fell short of that in mice, possibly HLA-related. Scalp clonality and expanded CD8+ clones among the top 100 fell significantly with tofacitinib.

Indicated treatment: oral pan-JAK inhibitor, 5-10 mg twice daily. The sample in question was CD8+ T cells sorted from blood, obtained at week 24, from a patient treated with tofacitinib. The chain combines TRBV4-1 with TRBJ1-5, with D maybe TRBD1 (5 bases). The sequence derives from a human donor with alopecia areata. CDR3 residues: CASSQGMMTVNQPQHF. The DNA of the CDR3 is TGCGCCAGCAGCCAAGGAATGATGACAGTGAATCAGCCCCAGCATTTT.